Below are 7 T cell receptor beta chains sequenced from a single sample in a study of T cell changes during pregnancy in multiple sclerosis. This table comes from immunoSEQ multiplex PCR, and its TCRdb copy is limited to in-frame clones, with some not included. This table has about 36,000 clones, 91% appearing once. This specimen was CD4+ T cells from peripheral blood mononuclear cells, taken in the second trimester of pregnancy. The receptors here all came from a female donor in good health, enrolled as a control in a pregnancy study.

CDR3 DNA sequence: TGTGCCAGCAGCTTAGCGGGCTCCGATCAGCCCCAGCATTTT. As protein: CASSLAGSDQPQHF. The gene calls are TRBV7-8 and TRBJ1-5; D unclear. There are 14 residues in the CDR3. The V and J ends lost 0 bases and 5 bases respectively, with 8 bases between them. CDR1 and CDR2 from the germline V gene are SGHVS and FQNEAQ.

In this sample, this clone turned up once. The rearrangement joins TRBV6-5 to TRBJ1-2, with D possibly matching TRBD1 (6 bases). CDR1 is MNHEY and CDR2 is SVGAGI in the germline V gene. The CDR3 runs 15 residues. Trimming removed 10 bases at V and 2 bases at J, with 20 bases between. CDR3 sequence: CATIPRAGANYGYTF. Written as DNA, the CDR3 is TGTGCCACAATCCCCCGGGCGGGGGCGAACTATGGCTACACCTTC.

This rearrangement joins TRBV28 to TRBJ1-5, with D possibly matching TRBD1 (5 bases). Looked up from germline, CDR1 is MDHEN and CDR2 is SYDVKM. The CDR3 totals 15 residues. Trimming removed 2 bases from V and 2 bases from J, with 10 bases in between. Here the CDR3 DNA reads TGTGCCAGCAGTTTACAGGGCTTGGGCAATCAGCCCCAGCATTTT. Translating gives CASSLQGLGNQPQHF.

A single count supports this clone. The genes are TRBV4-1 and TRBJ2-3, with D tentatively TRBD2 (5 bases). The germline V gene has CDR1 MGHRA and CDR2 YSYEKL. The CDR3 covers 15 residues. V shed 6 bases and J shed 0 bases, with 13 bases lying between them. The CDR3 sequence is CASRRTRASTDTQYF. In DNA, the CDR3 is TGCGCCAGCAGAAGGACGAGGGCTAGCACAGATACGCAGTATTTT.

V and J are TRBV5-4 and TRBJ1-4; TRBD1 matches 10 bases. V lost 3 bases, J lost 8 bases, and 7 bases stayed unmatched. This CDR3 contains 15 residues. The V gene's germline CDR1 is SGHNT and CDR2 YYREEE (reference sequence). The CDR3 sequence is CASSSTGTGVEKLFF. The CDR3 DNA reads as TGTGCCAGCAGCTCGACCGGGACAGGGGTGGAAAAACTGTTTTTT. The full variable domain, rest sourced from reference TRBV5-4 and TRBJ1-4, is ETGVTQSPTHLIKTRGQQVTLRCSSQSGHNTVSWYQQALGQGPQFIFQYYREEENGRGNFPPRFSGLQFPNYSSELNVNALELDDSALYLCASSSTGTGVEKLFFGSGTQLSVL.

CDR3 residues: CASSWSLHIQPNTGELFF. CDR3 DNA: TGTGCCAGCAGTTGGAGCCTGCACATCCAACCGAACACCGGGGAGCTGTTTTTT. V and J are TRBV27 and TRBJ2-2, with D unclear. This CDR3 is 18 amino acids long. Per germline, CDR1 MNHEY and CDR2 SMNVEV (reference sequence). Trimming took off 4 bases at V and 0 bases at J, with 18 bases between the two ends.

This chain links TRBV13 with TRBJ2-1; 11 bases align to TRBD2. The CDR3 is 18 residues long. Unmatched junction bases numbered 16, after V lost 10 bases and J lost 2 bases. Germline CDR1 and CDR2: PRHDT and FYEKMQ (reference sequence). In DNA form, the CDR3 reads TGTGCCACCAGAGTCTTTGCTAGCGGGGGGTCCACCTACAATGAGCAGTTCTTC. Its translation: CATRVFASGGSTYNEQFF.